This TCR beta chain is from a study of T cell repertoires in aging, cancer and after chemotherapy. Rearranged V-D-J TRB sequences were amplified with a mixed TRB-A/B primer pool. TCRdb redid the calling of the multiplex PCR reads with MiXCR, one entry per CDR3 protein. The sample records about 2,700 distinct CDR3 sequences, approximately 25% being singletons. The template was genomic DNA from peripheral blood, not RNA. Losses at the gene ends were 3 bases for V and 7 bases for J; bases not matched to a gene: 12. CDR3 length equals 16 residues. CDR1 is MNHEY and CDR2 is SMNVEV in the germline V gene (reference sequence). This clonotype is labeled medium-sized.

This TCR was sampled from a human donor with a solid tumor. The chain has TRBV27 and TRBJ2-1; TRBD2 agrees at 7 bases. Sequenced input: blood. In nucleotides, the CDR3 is TGTGCCAGCAGTTTCCTGACTAGCCTAACAGCTAATGAGCAGTTCTTC. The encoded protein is CASSFLTSLTANEQFF.